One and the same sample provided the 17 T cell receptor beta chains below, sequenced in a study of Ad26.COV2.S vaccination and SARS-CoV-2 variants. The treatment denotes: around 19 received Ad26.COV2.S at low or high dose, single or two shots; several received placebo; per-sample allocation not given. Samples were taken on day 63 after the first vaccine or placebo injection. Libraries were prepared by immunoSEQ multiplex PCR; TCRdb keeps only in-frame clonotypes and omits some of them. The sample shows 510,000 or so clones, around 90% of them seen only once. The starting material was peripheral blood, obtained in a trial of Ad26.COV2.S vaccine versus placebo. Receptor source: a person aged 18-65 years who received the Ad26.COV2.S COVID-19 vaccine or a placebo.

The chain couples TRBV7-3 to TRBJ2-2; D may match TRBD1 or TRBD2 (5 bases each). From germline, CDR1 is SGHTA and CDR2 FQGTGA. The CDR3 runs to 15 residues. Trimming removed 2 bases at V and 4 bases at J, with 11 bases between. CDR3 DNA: TGTGCCAGCAGCTTAGGGACCCTCCCCACCGGGGAGCTGTTTTTT. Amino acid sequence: CASSLGTLPTGELFF. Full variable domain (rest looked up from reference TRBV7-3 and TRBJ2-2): GAGVSQTPSNKVTEKGKYVELRCDPISGHTALYWYRQSLGQGPEFLIYFQGTGAADDSGLPNDRFFAVRPEGSVSTLKIQRTERGDSAVYLCASSLGTLPTGELFFGEGSRLTVL.

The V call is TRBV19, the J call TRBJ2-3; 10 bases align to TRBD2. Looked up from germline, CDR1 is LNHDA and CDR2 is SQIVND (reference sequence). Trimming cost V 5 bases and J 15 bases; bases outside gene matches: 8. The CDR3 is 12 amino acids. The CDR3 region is CASSESSGSYYF. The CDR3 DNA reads TGTGCCAGTAGTGAATCTAGCGGGAGCTATTATTTT.

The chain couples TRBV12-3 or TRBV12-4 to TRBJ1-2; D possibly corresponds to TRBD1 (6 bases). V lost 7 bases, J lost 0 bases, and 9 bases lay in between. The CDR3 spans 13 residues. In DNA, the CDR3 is TGTGCCAGCAAAGAGGGGGCTAACTATGGCTACACCTTC. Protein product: CASKEGANYGYTF.

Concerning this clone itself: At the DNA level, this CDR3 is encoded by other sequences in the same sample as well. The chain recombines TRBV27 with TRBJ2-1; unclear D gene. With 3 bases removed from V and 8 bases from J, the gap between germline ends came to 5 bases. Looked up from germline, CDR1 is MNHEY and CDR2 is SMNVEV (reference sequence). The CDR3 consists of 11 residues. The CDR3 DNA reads TGTGCCAGCAGTTTTGGGTATGAGCAGTTCTTC. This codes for CASSFGYEQFF.

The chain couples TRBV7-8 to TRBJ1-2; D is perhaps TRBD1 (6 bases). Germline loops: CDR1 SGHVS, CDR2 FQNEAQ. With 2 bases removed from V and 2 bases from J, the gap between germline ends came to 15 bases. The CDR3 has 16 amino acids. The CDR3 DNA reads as TGTGCCAGCAGCTTACTTCGGACAGCTCCCAACTATGGCTACACCTTC. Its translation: CASSLLRTAPNYGYTF.

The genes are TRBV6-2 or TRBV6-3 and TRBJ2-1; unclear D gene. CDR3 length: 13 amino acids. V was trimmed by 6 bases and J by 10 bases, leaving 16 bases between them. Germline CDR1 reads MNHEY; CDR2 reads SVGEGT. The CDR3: CASSPHAGPEQFF. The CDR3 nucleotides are TGTGCCAGCAGCCCTCACGCCGGACCGGAGCAGTTCTTC.

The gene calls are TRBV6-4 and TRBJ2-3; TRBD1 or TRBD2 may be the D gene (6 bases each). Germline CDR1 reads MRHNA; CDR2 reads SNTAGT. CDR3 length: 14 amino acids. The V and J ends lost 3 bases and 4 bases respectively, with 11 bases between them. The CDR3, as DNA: TGTGCCAGCAGTGAACAGGGAGGCCCAGATACGCAGTATTTT. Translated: CASSEQGGPDTQYF.

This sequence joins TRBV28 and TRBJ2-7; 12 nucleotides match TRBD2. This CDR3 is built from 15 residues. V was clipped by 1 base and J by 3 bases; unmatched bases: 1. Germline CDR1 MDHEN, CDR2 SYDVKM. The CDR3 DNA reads TGTGCCAGCAGTTTATCGACTAGCGGGAGCTACGAGCAGTACTTC. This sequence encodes CASSLSTSGSYEQYF.

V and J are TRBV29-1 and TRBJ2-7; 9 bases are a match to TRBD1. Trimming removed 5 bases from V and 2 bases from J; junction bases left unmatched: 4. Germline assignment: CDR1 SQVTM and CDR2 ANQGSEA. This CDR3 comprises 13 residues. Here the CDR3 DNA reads TGCAGCGTTTCAGGACAGGGGACCTACGAGCAGTACTTC. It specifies CSVSGQGTYEQYF.

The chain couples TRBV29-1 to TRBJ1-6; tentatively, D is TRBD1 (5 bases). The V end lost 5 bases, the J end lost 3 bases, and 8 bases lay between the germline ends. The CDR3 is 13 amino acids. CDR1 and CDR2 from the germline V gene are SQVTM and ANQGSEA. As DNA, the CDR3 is TGCAGCGTTTCTGACAGCTATAATTCACCCCTCCACTTT. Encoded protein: CSVSDSYNSPLHF.

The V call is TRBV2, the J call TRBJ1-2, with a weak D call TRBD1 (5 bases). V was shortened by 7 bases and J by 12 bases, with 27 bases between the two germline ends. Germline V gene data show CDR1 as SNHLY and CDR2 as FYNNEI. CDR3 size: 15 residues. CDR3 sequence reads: CASKGQISPSGRNTF. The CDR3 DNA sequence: TGTGCCAGCAAGGGGCAAATATCCCCGTCGGGGCGGAACACCTTC.

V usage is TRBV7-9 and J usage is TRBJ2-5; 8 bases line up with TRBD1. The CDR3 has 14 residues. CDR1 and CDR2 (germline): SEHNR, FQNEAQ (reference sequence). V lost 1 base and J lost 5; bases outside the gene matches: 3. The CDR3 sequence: CASSLGTGRETQYF. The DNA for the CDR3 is TGTGCCAGCAGCTTAGGGACAGGGAGGGAGACCCAGTACTTC.

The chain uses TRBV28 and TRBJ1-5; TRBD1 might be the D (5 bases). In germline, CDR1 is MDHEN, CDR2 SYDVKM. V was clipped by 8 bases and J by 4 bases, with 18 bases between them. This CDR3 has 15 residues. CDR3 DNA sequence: TGTGCCAGCGCCGACAGAAGCGGGTCGAATCAGCCCCAGCATTTT. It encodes CASADRSGSNQPQHF.

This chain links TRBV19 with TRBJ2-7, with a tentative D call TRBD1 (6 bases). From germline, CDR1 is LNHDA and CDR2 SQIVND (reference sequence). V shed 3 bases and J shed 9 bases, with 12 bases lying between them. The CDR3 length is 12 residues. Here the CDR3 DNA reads TGTGCCAGTAGTATCATAGGGGGACGGCAGTACTTC. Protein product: CASSIIGGRQYF.

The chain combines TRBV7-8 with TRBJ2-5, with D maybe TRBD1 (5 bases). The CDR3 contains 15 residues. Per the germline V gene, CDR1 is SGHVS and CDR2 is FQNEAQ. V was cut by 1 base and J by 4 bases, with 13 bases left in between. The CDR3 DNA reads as TGTGCCAGCAGCTTAGGTCGGGTAGGGGCAGAGACCCAGTACTTC. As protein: CASSLGRVGAETQYF.

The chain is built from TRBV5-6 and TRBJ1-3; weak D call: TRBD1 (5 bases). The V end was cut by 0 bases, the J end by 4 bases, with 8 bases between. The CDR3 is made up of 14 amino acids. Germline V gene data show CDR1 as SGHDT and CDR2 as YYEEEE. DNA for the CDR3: TGTGCCAGCAGCTTGGAGGGGAGGGGAAACACCATATATTTT. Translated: CASSLEGRGNTIYF.

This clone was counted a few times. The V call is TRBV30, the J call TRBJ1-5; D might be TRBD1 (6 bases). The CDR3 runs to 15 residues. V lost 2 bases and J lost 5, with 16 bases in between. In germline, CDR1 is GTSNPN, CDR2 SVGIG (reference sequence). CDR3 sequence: CAWSWGMGGHQPQHF. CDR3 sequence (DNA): TGTGCCTGGAGTTGGGGGATGGGGGGGCATCAGCCCCAGCATTTT.